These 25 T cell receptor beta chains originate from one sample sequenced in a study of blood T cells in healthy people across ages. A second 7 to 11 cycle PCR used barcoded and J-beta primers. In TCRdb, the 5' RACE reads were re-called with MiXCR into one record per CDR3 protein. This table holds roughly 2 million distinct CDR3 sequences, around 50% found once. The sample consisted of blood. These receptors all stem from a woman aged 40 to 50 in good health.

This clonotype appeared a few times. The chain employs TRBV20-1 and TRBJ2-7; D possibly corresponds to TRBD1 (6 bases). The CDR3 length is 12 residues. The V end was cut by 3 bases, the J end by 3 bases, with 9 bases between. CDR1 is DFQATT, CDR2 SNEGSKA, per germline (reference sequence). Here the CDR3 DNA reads TGCAGTGCTAGGAAACAGGGCTACGAGCAGTACTTC. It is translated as CSARKQGYEQYF.

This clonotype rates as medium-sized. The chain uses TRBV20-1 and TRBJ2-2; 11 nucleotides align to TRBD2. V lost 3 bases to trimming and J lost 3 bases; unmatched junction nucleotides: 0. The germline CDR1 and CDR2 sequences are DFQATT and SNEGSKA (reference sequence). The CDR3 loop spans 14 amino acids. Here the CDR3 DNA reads TGCAGTGCTAGGACTAGCGGGGACACCGGGGAGCTGTTTTTT. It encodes CSARTSGDTGELFF.

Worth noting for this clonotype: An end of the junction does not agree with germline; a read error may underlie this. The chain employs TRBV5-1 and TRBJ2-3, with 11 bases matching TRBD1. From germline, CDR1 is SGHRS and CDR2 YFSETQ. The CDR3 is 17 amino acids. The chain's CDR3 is CASTDRGPSSVTDTRYF. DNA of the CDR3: TGCGCCAGCACGGACAGGGGGCCCTCATCTGTCACAGATACGCGGTATTTT.

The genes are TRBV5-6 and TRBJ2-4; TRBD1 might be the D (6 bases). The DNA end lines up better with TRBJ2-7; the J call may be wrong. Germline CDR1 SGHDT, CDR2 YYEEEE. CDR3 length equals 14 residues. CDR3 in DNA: TGTGCCAGCAGCATCCGGACAGTCACCTACGAGCAGTACTTC. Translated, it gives CASSIRTVTYEQYF.

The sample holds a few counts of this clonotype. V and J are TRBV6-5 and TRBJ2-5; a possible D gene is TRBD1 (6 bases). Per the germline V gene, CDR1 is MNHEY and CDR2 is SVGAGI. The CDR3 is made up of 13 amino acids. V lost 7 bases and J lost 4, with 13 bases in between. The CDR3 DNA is TGTGCCAGCAAGGATTCAGGGGCAGAGACCCAGTACTTC. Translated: CASKDSGAETQYF.

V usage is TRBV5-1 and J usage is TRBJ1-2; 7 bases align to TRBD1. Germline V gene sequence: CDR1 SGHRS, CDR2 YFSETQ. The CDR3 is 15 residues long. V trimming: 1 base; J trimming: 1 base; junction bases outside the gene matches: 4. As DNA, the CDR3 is TGCGCCAGCAGCTTGCCGGGACAGCATAACTATGGCTACACCTTC. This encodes CASSLPGQHNYGYTF.

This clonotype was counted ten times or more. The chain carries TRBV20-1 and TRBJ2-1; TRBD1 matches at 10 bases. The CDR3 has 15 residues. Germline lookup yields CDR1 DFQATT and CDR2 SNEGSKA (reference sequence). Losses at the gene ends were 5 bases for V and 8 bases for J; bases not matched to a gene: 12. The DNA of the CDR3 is TGCAGTGCTTCGTCCCGGGACAGGGGAAGGGATGAGCAGTTCTTC. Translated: CSASSRDRGRDEQFF.

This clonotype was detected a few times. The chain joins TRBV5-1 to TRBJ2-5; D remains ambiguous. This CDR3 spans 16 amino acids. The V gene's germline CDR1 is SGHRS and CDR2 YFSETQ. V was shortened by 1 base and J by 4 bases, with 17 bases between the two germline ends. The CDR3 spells CASSLWARGDGETQYF. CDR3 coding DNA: TGCGCCAGCAGCTTGTGGGCCAGAGGAGATGGAGAGACCCAGTACTTC.

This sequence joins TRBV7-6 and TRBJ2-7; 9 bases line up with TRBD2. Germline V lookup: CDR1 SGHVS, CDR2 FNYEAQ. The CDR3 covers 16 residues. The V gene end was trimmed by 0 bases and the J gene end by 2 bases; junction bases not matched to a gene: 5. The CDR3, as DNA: TGTGCCAGCAGCTTAGCGCGGGAGGGTGGGACCTACGAGCAGTACTTC. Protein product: CASSLAREGGTYEQYF.

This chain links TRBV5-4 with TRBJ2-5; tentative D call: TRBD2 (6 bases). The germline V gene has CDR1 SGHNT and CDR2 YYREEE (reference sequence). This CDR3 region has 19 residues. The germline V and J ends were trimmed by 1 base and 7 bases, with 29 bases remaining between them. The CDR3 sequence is CASSLKGGQIGSYRGTQYF. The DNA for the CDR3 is TGTGCCAGCAGCTTGAAAGGAGGGCAAATAGGGTCTTATCGCGGGACCCAGTACTTC.

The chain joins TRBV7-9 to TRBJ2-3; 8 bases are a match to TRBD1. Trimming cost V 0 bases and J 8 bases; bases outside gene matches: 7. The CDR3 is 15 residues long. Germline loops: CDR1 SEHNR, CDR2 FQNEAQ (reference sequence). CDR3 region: CASSLARGRSGTQYF. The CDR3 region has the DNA TGTGCCAGCAGCTTAGCCAGGGGGCGGTCCGGTACGCAGTATTTT.

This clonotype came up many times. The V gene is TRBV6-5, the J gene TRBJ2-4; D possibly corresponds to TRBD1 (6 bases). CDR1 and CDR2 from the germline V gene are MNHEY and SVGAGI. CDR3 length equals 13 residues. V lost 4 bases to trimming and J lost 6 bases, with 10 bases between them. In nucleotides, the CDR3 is TGTGCCAGCAGTTTGGACAGAGGAAACATTCAGTACTTC. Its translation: CASSLDRGNIQYF.

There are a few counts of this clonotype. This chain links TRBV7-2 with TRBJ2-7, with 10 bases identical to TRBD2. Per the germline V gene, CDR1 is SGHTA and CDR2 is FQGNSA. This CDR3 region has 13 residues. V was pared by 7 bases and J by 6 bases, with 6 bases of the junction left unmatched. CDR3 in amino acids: CASTSRTSGEQYF. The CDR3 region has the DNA TGTGCCAGCACCAGCCGGACTAGCGGCGAGCAGTACTTC.

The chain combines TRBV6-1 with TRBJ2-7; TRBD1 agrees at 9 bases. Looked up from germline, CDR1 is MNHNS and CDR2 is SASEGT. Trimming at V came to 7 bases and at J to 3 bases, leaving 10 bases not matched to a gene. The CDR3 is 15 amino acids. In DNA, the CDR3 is TGTGCCAGCACCCAGGCGGGACAGGGATTCTACGAGCAGTACTTC. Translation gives CASTQAGQGFYEQYF.

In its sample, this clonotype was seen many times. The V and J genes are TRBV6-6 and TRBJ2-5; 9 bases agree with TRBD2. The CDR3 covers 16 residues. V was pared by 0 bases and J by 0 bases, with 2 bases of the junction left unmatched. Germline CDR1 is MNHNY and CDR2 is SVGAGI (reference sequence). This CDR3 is CASSYSQRGDQETQYF. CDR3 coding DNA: TGTGCCAGCAGTTACTCCCAGCGGGGGGACCAAGAGACCCAGTACTTC.

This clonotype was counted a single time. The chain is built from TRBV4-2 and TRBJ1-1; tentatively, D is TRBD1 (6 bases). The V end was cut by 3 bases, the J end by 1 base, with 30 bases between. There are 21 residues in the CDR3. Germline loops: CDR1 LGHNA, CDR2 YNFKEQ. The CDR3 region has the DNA TGTGCCAGCAGCCAGCCTGAGAGCCGAGGGGGGGCTAGCCCATGGAACACTGAAGCTTTCTTT. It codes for CASSQPESRGGASPWNTEAFF.

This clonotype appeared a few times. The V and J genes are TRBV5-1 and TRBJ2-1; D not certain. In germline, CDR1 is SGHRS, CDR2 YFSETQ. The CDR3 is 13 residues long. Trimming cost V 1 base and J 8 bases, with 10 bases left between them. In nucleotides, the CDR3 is TGCGCCAGCAGCTTGTGGGGTGTCGATGAGCAGTTCTTC. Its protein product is CASSLWGVDEQFF.

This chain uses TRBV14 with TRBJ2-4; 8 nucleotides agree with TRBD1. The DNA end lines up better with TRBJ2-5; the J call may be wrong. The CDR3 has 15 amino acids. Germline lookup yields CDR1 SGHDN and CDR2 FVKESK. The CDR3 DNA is TGTGCCAGCAGCCAGCGTCGACAGGGGCAAGAGACCCAGTACTTC. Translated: CASSQRRQGQETQYF.

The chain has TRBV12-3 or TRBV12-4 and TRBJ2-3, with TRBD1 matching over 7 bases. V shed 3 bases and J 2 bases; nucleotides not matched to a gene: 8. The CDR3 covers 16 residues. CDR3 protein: CASSLGTAFYTDTQYF. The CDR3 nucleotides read TGTGCCAGCAGTTTGGGGACAGCCTTTTACACAGATACGCAGTATTTT.

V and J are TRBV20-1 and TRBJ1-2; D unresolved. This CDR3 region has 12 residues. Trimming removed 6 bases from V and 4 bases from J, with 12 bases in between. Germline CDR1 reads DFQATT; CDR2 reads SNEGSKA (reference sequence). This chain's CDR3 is CSAAYQAYGYTF. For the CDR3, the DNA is TGCAGTGCCGCCTACCAGGCCTATGGCTACACCTTC.

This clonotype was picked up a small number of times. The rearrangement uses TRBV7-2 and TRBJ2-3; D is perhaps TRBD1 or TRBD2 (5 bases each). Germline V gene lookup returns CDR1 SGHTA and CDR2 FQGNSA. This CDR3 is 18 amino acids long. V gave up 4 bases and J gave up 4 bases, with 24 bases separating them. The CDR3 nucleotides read TGTGCCAGCAGCTCCTATTGGGGAGCAGGGTTTTCGCCAGATACGCAGTATTTT. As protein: CASSSYWGAGFSPDTQYF.

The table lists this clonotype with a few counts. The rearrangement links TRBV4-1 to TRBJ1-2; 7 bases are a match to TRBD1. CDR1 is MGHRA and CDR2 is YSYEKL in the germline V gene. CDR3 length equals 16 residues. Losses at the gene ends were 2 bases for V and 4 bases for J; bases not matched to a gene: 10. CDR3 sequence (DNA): TGCGCCAGCAGCCAATCTCCCGCGACAGGGATCTATGGCTACACCTTC. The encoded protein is CASSQSPATGIYGYTF.

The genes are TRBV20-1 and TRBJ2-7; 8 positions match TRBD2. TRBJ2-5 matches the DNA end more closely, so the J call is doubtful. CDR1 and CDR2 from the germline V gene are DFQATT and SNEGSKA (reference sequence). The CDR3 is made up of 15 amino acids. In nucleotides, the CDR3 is TGCAGTGCTAGTGAAAGTAGCGGGGTGGGGGAGACCCAGTACTTC. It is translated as CSASESSGVGETQYF.

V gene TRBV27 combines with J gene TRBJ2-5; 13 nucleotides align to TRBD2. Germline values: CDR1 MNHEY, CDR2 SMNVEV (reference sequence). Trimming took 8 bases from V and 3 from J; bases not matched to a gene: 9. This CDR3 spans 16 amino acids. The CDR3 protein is CASRLLTSGGKETQYF. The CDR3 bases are TGTGCCAGCCGCCTACTGACTAGCGGGGGGAAAGAGACCCAGTACTTC.

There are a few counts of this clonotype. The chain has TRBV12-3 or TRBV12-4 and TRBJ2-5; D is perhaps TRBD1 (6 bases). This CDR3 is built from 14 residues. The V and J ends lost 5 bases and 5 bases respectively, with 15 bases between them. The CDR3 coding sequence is TGTGCCAGCAGTCCCGAGACAGGCTTCGAGACCCAGTACTTC. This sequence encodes CASSPETGFETQYF.